A selection of T cell receptor beta chains follows, all from one sample in a study of T cell responses to AZD1222 COVID-19 vaccine. Only in-frame clones appear in the TCRdb table, and some are missing; sequencing was by immunoSEQ multiplex PCR. The table shows roughly 140,000 clones, with just under 95% occurring only once. The source was peripheral blood, collected on day 0 of AZD1222 vaccination. These receptors were taken from an adult in good health. Each CDR3 is given with its conserved first and last residue. D genes are given only for firm matches. The size of a clone is reported for some rows only, either as once, few or many, or as a class for expanded clones.

J gene | clone size | D gene | V gene | CDR3 DNA | CDR3 protein
TRBJ1-2 | . | . | TRBV4-2 | TGTGCCAGCAGCCTCCGGGACACAGCAAGGGGGTTTTATGGCTACACCTTC | CASSLRDTARGFYGYTF
TRBJ1-5 | . | TRBD1 | TRBV28 | TGTGCCAGCAGTACCAGGGGGGCCGGTCAACAGCCCCAGCATTTT | CASSTRGAGQQPQHF
TRBJ1-4 | . | TRBD1 | TRBV30 | TGTGCCTGCAGGGACAGACTTAATGAAAAACTGTTTTTT | CACRDRLNEKLFF
TRBJ1-4 | . | . | TRBV5-1 | TGCGCCAGCAGCCTGGACAGCCTAAATGAAAAACTGTTTTTT | CASSLDSLNEKLFF
TRBJ1-2 | once | . | TRBV27 | TGTGCCAGCAGGAAACAGGTCGAAACTAACTATGGCTACACCTTC | CASRKQVETNYGYTF
TRBJ1-1 | . | . | TRBV5-6 | TGTGCCAGCAGCGCGACAAGGAACACTGAAGCTTTCTTT | CASSATRNTEAFF
TRBJ2-1 | . | . | TRBV27 | TGTGCCAGCAGCGCCGGGGTGACCTACAATGAGCAGTTCTTC | CASSAGVTYNEQFF
TRBJ2-3 | . | . | TRBV6-1 | TGTGCCAGCAGTGAAGTTCCCGGGGATACGCAGTATTTT | CASSEVPGDTQYF
TRBJ2-7 | once | . | TRBV4-1 | TGCGCCAGCAGCCCCTCCGGGACCCCGGTCCACGAGCAGTACTTC | CASSPSGTPVHEQYF
TRBJ1-1 | . | . | TRBV6-5 | TGTGCCAGCAGTTACTCCCGGACGGGGAACACTGAAGCTTTCTTT | CASSYSRTGNTEAFF
TRBJ2-1 | . | . | TRBV14 | TGTGCCAGCAGCGGGTCGGCCTGGGTTGGGGGACCTACGAATGAGCAGTTCTTC | CASSGSAWVGGPTNEQFF
TRBJ1-1 | . | . | TRBV5-4 | TGTGCCAGCAGCTTGGATTTGGGGGACTCTGAAGCTTTCTTT | CASSLDLGDSEAFF
TRBJ2-1 | . | TRBD1 | TRBV7-9 | TGTGCCAGCAGCCTGACCGGGACAGGGGCGGTCAATGAGCAGTTCTTC | CASSLTGTGAVNEQFF
TRBJ1-2 | . | . | TRBV30 | TGTGCCTGGAGTGGCCCAACCCGAGGCTACACCTTC | CAWSGPTRGYTF
TRBJ2-3 | . | TRBD2 | TRBV2 | TGTGCCAGCAGTGATACGGGAGGGGGCACAGATACGCAGTATTTT | CASSDTGGGTDTQYF
TRBJ1-1 | . | . | TRBV15 | TGTGCCACCAGAGGGGGGAACACTGAAGCTTTCTTT | CATRGGNTEAFF
TRBJ1-4 | . | . | TRBV4-1 | TGCGCCAGCAGCCATCCGCTGGGACTCTTGGATGAAAAACTGTTTTTT | CASSHPLGLLDEKLFF
TRBJ2-3 | few | . | TRBV6-4 | TGTGCCAGCAGTGACAATCCTAGCACCAACACAGATACGCAGTATTTT | CASSDNPSTNTDTQYF
TRBJ2-5 | . | TRBD1 | TRBV3-1/TRBV3-2 | TGTGCCAGCAGCCAAGATCAGGACAGGGGGATCCAAGAGACCCAGTACTTC | CASSQDQDRGIQETQYF
TRBJ2-7 | . | . | TRBV5-8 | TGTGCCAGCAGCTTGGACAGACCCTACGAGCAGTACTTC | CASSLDRPYEQYF
TRBJ1-5 | . | . | TRBV18 | TGTGCCAGCTCACCCAAGAGGACGAAAGGGGCAGAGGAGCCCCAGCATTTT | CASSPKRTKGAEEPQHF
TRBJ2-2 | . | . | TRBV10-3 | TGTGCCATCAGTGACAGTACGAACACCGGGGAGCTGTTTTTT | CAISDSTNTGELFF
TRBJ2-7 | . | TRBD1 | TRBV24-1 | TGTGCCACCAGTGATTTGTGGGACAGGGGGCGGCGCGAGCAGTACTTC | CATSDLWDRGRREQYF
TRBJ1-1 | . | . | TRBV11-2 | TGTGCCAGCAGCTCCTCAATGGGAAGCACTGAAGCTTTCTTT | CASSSSMGSTEAFF
TRBJ1-1 | . | . | TRBV5-1 | TGCGCCAGCAGCTGGGGCTCCCGGTGGGACACTGAAGCTTTCTTT | CASSWGSRWDTEAFF
TRBJ2-2 | . | . | TRBV6-1 | TGTGCCAGCAGTGAGCAGGGTTCGGGCGGGGAGCTGTTTTTT | CASSEQGSGGELFF
TRBJ2-7 | . | . | TRBV5-1 | TGCGCCAGCAGCCCTTTTGGGGGAGCCGGCAACGAGCAGTACTTC | CASSPFGGAGNEQYF
TRBJ1-5 | . | . | TRBV28 | TGTGCCAGCAGTTTGGGTGGGAGCGGCAATCAGCCCCAGCATTTT | CASSLGGSGNQPQHF
TRBJ2-5 | . | TRBD1 | TRBV5-1 | TGCGCCAGCAGCCCCCGGACAGGGTTCGAGACCCAGTACTTC | CASSPRTGFETQYF
TRBJ2-3 | . | . | TRBV15 | TGTGCCACCAGCAGAGGCCGTCCAGATACGCAGTATTTT | CATSRGRPDTQYF
TRBJ1-2 | . | . | TRBV28 | TGTGCCAGCAGTTTCCCCGGGCCAGGGGCCACCTTC | CASSFPGPGATF
TRBJ2-2 | . | TRBD2 | TRBV7-9 | TGTGCCCAAAGAGGTAGCGGGGGTTACACCGGGGAGCTGTTTTTT | CAQRGSGGYTGELFF
TRBJ2-3 | . | TRBD2 | TRBV10-3 | TGTGCCATCAGTGAGGCCCTAGCGGGAGTAGATACGCAGTATTTT | CAISEALAGVDTQYF
TRBJ2-5 | . | TRBD1 | TRBV29-1 | TGCAGCGCTCAACAGGGGGGACGGTACCAAGAGACCCAGTACTTC | CSAQQGGRYQETQYF
TRBJ2-7 | . | . | TRBV7-6 | TGTGCCAGCAGCCCAGACCCCTGGAGCTCCTACGAGCAGTACTTC | CASSPDPWSSYEQYF
TRBJ2-1 | . | TRBD2 | TRBV11-2 | TGTGCCAGCAGCTTAAGTCTAGCGGGCGTATACAATGAGCAGTTCTTC | CASSLSLAGVYNEQFF
TRBJ2-3 | . | . | TRBV27 | TGTGCCAGCACCCCGGTGAGGCGCACAGATACGCAGTATTTT | CASTPVRRTDTQYF
TRBJ1-5 | . | . | TRBV7-2 | TGTGCCAGCAGCTTATCCGTAGGCCAGGGGAAGAGCAATCAGCCCCAGCATTTT | CASSLSVGQGKSNQPQHF